The rows below give T cell receptor beta chains drawn from one sample of a study of blood T cell repertoires in COVID-19. The table came from immunoSEQ multiplex PCR; TCRdb's copy has only in-frame clones and leaves some out. The sample includes 250,000 or so clones, just under 85% of them seen just once. Sequenced material: peripheral blood. All receptors derive from a woman of 80 years or more with acute or convalescent COVID-19. The CDR3 runs from the conserved cysteine through the conserved F or W. Fields, in order: V gene, J gene, D gene, clone size, CDR3 DNA, CDR3 protein. A D gene is named only where the DNA matches it firmly. Clone sizes are given selectively: once, few, many, or a class where the clone is expanded.

v_call: TRBV3-1/TRBV3-2; j_call: TRBJ2-2; d_call: TRBD1; clone_size: -; cdr3_nt: TGTGCCAGCAGAACGACAGGGGGGAACACCGGGGAGCTGTTTTTT; cdr3_aa: CASRTTGGNTGELFF
v_call: TRBV4-1; j_call: TRBJ1-5; d_call: TRBD1; clone_size: -; cdr3_nt: TGCGCCAGCAGCCAGGCGGACAGGGAGAATCAGCCCCAGCATTTT; cdr3_aa: CASSQADRENQPQHF
v_call: TRBV25-1; j_call: TRBJ2-4; d_call: -; clone_size: -; cdr3_nt: TGTGCCAGCAGTGAATATAGGGGGGGAACCAAAAACATTCAGTACTTC; cdr3_aa: CASSEYRGGTKNIQYF
v_call: TRBV5-1; j_call: TRBJ2-1; d_call: TRBD2; clone_size: few; cdr3_nt: TGCGCCAGCAGCTTGAATCCCAGCGGGGCGAGCTCCTACAATGAGCAGTTCTTC; cdr3_aa: CASSLNPSGASSYNEQFF
v_call: TRBV6-1; j_call: TRBJ1-3; d_call: -; clone_size: -; cdr3_nt: TGTGCCAGCAGTGAAAGGGGGAACGGATTTCGCTCTGGAAACACCATATATTTT; cdr3_aa: CASSERGNGFRSGNTIYF
v_call: TRBV28; j_call: TRBJ2-7; d_call: TRBD1; clone_size: -; cdr3_nt: TGTGCCAGCAGTGTACCGGGACAGCGGTACGAGCAGTACTTC; cdr3_aa: CASSVPGQRYEQYF
v_call: TRBV19; j_call: TRBJ1-1; d_call: -; clone_size: -; cdr3_nt: TGTGCCAGTAGAGGTACGACAGGCCAGAACACTGAAGCTTTCTTT; cdr3_aa: CASRGTTGQNTEAFF
v_call: TRBV9; j_call: TRBJ1-2; d_call: TRBD1; clone_size: -; cdr3_nt: TGTGCCAGCAGCCCATCCAGGGGGCAGGTCTATGGCTACACCTTC; cdr3_aa: CASSPSRGQVYGYTF
v_call: TRBV2; j_call: TRBJ2-4; d_call: -; clone_size: -; cdr3_nt: TGTGCCAGCAGAACTAGAAACATTCAGTACTTC; cdr3_aa: CASRTRNIQYF
v_call: TRBV4-1; j_call: TRBJ2-1; d_call: TRBD1; clone_size: -; cdr3_nt: TGCGCCAGCAGCCAAAGGGGGCGGAGCAATGAGCAGTTCTTC; cdr3_aa: CASSQRGRSNEQFF
v_call: TRBV5-6; j_call: TRBJ1-1; d_call: -; clone_size: -; cdr3_nt: TGTGCCAGCAGCTTGCCGATAGGGCGGGGGACTGAAGCTTTCTTT; cdr3_aa: CASSLPIGRGTEAFF
v_call: TRBV6-2/TRBV6-3; j_call: TRBJ1-4; d_call: -; clone_size: -; cdr3_nt: TGTGCCAGCAGTTACTTGAACCCGGGATCAACTAATGAAAAACTGTTTTTT; cdr3_aa: CASSYLNPGSTNEKLFF
v_call: TRBV23-1; j_call: TRBJ2-7; d_call: -; clone_size: -; cdr3_nt: TGCGCCAGCAGTCAATTCAGGACGGGGACCTACGAGCAGTACTTC; cdr3_aa: CASSQFRTGTYEQYF
v_call: TRBV7-9; j_call: TRBJ2-1; d_call: -; clone_size: -; cdr3_nt: TGTGCCAGCAGCCCGCGGGCGATCGCGCGCTCCTACAATGAGCAGTTCTTC; cdr3_aa: CASSPRAIARSYNEQFF
v_call: TRBV5-4; j_call: TRBJ2-1; d_call: -; clone_size: once; cdr3_nt: TGTGCCAGCAGCTTTCCTAGCGAGGGTGAGCAGTTCTTC; cdr3_aa: CASSFPSEGEQFF
v_call: TRBV3-1/TRBV3-2; j_call: TRBJ1-2; d_call: TRBD1; clone_size: -; cdr3_nt: TGTGCCAGCAGCCAAACACAGGGGGCAGGTGGCTACACCTTC; cdr3_aa: CASSQTQGAGGYTF
v_call: TRBV4-3; j_call: TRBJ2-2; d_call: TRBD2; clone_size: -; cdr3_nt: TGCGCCAGCAGCCAAGATCGCGGGAGGGCCATTAGCGGGGAGCTGTTTTTT; cdr3_aa: CASSQDRGRAISGELFF
v_call: TRBV2; j_call: TRBJ1-2; d_call: -; clone_size: -; cdr3_nt: TGTGCCACCCAGCGAGGGTCTGCAGGTCTTAACTATGGCTACACCTTC; cdr3_aa: CATQRGSAGLNYGYTF
v_call: TRBV7-8; j_call: TRBJ2-7; d_call: TRBD2; clone_size: -; cdr3_nt: TGTGCCAGCAGCCCGACCGGGACTAGCGGGAGCTCCTACGAGCAGTACTTC; cdr3_aa: CASSPTGTSGSSYEQYF